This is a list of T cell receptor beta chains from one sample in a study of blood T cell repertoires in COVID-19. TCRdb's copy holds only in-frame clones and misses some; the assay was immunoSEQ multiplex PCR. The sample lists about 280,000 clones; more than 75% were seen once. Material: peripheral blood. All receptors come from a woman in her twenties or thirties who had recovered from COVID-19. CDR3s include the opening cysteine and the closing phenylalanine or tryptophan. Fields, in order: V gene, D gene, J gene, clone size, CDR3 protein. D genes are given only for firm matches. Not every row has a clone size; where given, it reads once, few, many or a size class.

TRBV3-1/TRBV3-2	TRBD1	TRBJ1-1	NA	CASSPRGRAEAFF
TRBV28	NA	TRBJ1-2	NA	CASSLSVGGNGYTF
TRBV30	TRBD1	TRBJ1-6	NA	CAWSVIAGGESPLHF
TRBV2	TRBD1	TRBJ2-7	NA	CASSRLGQGGYEQYF
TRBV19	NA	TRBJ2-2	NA	CASSIAGATGELFF
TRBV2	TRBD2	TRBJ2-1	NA	CASGHLPAGGSNEQFF
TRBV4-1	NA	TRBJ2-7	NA	CASSPDSNSYEQYF
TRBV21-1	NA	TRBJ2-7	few	CASTHNPSGRAYEQYF
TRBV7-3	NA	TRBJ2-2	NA	CASSPGVAGELFF
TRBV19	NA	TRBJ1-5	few	CASQLGGEQPQHF
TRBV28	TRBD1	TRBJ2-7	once	CASSFPGGYEQYF
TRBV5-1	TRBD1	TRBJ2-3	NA	CASSGQGASDTQYF
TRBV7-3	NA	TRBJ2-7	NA	CASSLTTVSHEQYF
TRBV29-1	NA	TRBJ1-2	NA	CSVNREGGYTF
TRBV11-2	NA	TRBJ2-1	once	CASSLSGGASYNEQFF
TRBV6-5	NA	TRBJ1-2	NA	CASSLGAWGYGYTF
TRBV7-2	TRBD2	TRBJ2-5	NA	CASSPAPLAGKETQYF
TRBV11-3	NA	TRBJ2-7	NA	CASSLNRDRSYEQYF